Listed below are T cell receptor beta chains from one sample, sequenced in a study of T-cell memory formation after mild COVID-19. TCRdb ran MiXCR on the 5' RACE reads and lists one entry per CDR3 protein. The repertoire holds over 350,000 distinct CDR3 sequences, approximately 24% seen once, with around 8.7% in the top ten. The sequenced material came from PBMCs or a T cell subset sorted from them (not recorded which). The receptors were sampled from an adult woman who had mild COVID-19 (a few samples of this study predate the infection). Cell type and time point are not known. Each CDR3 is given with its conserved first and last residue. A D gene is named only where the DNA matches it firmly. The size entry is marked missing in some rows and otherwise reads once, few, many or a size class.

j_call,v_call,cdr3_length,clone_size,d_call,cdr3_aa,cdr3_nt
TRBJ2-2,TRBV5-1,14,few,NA,CASSLSWSTGELFF,TGCGCCAGCAGCTTGTCCTGGTCCACCGGGGAGCTGTTTTTT
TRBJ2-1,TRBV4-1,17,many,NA,CASSPINPSVAVSEQFF,TGCGCCAGCAGCCCCATTAACCCCTCCGTCGCTGTAAGTGAGCAGTTCTTC
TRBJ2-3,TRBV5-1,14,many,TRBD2,CASSGTSGTDTQYF,TGCGCCAGCAGCGGGACTAGCGGTACAGATACGCAGTATTTT
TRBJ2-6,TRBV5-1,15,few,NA,CASSPTRAGANVLTF,TGCGCCAGCAGCCCTACTAGGGCCGGGGCCAACGTCCTGACTTTC
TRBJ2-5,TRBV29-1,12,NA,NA,CSVDTGGSTQYF,TGCAGCGTCGATACCGGGGGCTCGACCCAGTACTTC
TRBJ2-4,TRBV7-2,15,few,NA,CASSLGPGLSDIQYF,TGTGCCAGCAGCTTAGGACCGGGACTGAGTGACATTCAGTACTTC
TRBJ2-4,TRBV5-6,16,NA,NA,CASSPPGNIAKNIQYF,TGTGCCAGCAGCCCCCCGGGCAACATAGCCAAAAACATTCAGTACTTC
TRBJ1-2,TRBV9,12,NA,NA,CDSSVGTNRYTF,TGTGACAGCAGCGTAGGGACGAATCGCTACACCTTC
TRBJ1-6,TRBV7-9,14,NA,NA,CASSLRTANSPLHF,TGTGCCAGCAGCCTCCGGACAGCAAATTCACCCCTCCACTTT
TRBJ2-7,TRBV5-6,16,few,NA,CASSTRGDRRTYEQYF,TGTGCCAGCAGTACCCGCGGGGACAGAAGGACCTACGAGCAGTACTTC